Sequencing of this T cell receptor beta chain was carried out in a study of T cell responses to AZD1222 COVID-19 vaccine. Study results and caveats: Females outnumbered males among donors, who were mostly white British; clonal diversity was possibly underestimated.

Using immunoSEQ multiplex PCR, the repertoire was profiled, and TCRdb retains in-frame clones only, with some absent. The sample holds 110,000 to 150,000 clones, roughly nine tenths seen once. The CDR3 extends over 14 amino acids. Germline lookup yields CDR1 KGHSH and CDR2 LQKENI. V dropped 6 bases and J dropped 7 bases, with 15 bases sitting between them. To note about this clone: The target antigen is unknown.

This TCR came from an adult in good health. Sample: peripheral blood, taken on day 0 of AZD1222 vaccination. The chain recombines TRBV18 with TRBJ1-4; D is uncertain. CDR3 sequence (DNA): TGTGCCAGCTCCCCCGAGGCCGGAATTGAAAAACTGTTTTTT. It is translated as CASSPEAGIEKLFF.